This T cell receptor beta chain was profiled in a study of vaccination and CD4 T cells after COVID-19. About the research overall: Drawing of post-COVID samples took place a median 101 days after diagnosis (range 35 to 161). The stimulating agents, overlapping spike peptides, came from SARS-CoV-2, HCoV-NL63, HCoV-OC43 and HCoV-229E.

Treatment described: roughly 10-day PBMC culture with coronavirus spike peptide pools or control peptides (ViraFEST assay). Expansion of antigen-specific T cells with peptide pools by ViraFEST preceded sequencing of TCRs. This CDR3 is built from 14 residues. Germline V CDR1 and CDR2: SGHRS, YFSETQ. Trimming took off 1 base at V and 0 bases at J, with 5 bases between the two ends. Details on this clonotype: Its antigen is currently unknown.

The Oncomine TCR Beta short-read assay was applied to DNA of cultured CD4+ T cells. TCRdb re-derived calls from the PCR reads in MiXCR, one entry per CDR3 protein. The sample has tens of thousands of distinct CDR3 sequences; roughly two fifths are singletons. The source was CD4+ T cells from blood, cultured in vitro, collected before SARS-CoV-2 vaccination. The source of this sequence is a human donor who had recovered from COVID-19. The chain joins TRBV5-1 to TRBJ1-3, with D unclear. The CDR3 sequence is CASSLTASGNTIYF. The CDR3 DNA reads TGCGCCAGCAGCTTGACAGCCTCTGGAAACACCATATATTTT.